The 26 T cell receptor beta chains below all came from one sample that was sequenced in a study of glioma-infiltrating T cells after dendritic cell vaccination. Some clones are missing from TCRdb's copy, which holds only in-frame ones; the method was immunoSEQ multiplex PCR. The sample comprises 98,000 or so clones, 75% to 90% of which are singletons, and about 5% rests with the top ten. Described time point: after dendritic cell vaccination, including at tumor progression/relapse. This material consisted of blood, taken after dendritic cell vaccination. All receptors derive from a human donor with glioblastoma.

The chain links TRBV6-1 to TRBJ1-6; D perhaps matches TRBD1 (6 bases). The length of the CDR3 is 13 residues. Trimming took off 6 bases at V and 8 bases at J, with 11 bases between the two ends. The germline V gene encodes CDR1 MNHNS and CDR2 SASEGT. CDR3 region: CASREGVDSPLHF. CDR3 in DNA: TGTGCCAGCAGAGAGGGGGTGGATTCACCCCTCCACTTT.

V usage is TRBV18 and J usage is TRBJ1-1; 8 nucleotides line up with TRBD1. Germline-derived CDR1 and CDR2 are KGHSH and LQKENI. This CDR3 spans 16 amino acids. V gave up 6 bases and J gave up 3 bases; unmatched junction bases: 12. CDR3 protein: CASSIAKGQEYTEAFF. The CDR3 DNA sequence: TGTGCCAGCTCGATTGCTAAGGGACAGGAATACACTGAAGCTTTCTTT.

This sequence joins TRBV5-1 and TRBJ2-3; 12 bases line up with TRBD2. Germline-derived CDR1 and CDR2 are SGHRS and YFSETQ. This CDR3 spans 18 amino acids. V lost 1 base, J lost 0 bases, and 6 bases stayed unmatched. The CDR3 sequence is CASSLKPGTSGSTDTQYF. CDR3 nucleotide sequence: TGCGCCAGCAGCTTGAAGCCCGGGACTAGCGGGAGCACAGATACGCAGTATTTT.

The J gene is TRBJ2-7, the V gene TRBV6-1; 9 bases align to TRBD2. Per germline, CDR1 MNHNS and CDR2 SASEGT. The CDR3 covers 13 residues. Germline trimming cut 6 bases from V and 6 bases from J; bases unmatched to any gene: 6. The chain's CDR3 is CASRKREDIEQYF. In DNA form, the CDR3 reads TGTGCCAGCAGGAAGCGGGAGGATATCGAGCAGTACTTC.

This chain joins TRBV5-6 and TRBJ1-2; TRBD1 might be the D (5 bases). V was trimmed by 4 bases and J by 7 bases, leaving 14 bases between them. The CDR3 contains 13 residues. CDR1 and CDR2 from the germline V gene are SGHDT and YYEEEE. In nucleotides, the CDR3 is TGTGCCAGCAGCCCGGGGGGGTTCTCTGGCTACACCTTC. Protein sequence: CASSPGGFSGYTF.

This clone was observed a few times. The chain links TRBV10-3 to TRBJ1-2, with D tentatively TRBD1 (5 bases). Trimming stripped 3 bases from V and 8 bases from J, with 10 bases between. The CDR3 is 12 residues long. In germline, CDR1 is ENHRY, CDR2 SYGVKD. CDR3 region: CAISEGVWGYTF. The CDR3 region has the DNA TGTGCCATCAGTGAAGGGGTTTGGGGCTACACCTTC.

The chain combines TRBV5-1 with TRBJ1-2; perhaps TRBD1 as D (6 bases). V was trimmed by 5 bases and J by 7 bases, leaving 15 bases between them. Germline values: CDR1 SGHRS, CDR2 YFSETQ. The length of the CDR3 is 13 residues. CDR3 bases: TGCGCCAGCAGTCCTGGACAGACCCGTGGCTACACCTTC. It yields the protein CASSPGQTRGYTF. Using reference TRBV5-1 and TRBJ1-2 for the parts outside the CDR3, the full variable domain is KAGVTQTPRYLIKTRGQQVTLSCSPISGHRSVSWYQQTPGQGLQFLFEYFSETQRNKGNFPGRFSGRQFSNSRSEMNVSTLELGDSALYLCASSPGQTRGYTFGSGTRLTVV.

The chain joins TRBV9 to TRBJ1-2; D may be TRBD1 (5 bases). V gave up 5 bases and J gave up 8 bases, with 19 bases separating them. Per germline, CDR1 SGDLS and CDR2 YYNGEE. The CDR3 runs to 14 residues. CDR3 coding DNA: TGTGCCAGCAGTACGACAGAGATCCTAAAGGGCTACACCTTC. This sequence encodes CASSTTEILKGYTF.

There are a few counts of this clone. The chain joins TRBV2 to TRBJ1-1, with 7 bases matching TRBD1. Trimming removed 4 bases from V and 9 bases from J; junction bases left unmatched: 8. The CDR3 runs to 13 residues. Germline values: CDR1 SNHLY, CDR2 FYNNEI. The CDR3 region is CASSGGQGVQAFF. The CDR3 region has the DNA TGTGCCAGCAGTGGGGGCCAGGGGGTTCAAGCTTTCTTT. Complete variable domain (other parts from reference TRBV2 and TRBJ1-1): EPEVTQTPSHQVTQMGQEVILRCVPISNHLYFYWYRQILGQKVEFLVSFYNNEISEKSEIFDDQFSVERPDGSNFTLKIRSTKLEDSAMYFCASSGGQGVQAFFGQGTRLTVV.

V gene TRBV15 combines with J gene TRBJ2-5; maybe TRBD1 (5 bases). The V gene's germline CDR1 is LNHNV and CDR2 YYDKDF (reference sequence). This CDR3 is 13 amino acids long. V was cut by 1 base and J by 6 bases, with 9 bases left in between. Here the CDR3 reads CATSRAGMQTQYF. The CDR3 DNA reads TGTGCCACCAGCAGAGCAGGGATGCAGACCCAGTACTTC.

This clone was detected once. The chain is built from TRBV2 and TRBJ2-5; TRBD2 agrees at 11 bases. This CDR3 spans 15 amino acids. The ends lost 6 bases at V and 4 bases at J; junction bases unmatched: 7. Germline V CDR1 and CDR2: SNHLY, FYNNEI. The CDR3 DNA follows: TGTGCCAGCAGCCTAGGGACTAGCGGCCCAGAGACCCAGTACTTC. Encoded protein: CASSLGTSGPETQYF.

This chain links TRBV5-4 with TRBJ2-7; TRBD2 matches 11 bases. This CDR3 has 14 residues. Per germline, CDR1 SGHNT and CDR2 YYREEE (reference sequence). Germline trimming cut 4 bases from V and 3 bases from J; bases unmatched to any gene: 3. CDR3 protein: CASSPGLADYEQYF. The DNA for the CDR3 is TGTGCCAGCAGCCCGGGACTAGCGGACTACGAGCAGTACTTC.

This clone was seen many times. Written as DNA, the CDR3 is TGCGCCAGCAGGCAGACAGGGACCTACGAGCAGTACTTC. Its translation: CASRQTGTYEQYF. The chain links TRBV10-2 to TRBJ2-7, with TRBD1 matching 7 bases. Germline values: CDR1 WSHSY, CDR2 SAAADI. Trimming took 6 bases from V and 2 from J; bases not matched to a gene: 4. CDR3 length equals 13 residues.

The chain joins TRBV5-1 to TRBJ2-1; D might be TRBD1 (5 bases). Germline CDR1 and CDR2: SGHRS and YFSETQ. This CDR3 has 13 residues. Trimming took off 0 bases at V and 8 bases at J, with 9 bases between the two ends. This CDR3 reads CASSLGQGDEQFF. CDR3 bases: TGCGCCAGCAGCTTGGGACAAGGGGATGAGCAGTTCTTC.

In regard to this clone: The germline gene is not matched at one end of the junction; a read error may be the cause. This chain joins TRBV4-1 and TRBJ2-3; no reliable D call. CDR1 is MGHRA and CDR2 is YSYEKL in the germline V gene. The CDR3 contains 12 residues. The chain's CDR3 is CASSQLASPLLF. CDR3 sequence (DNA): TGCGCCAGCAGCCAATTAGCATCCCCCCTACTGTTT.

DNA for the CDR3: TGCGCCAGCAGCCAAGATCTTTCGTTCTACACCGGGGAGCTGTTTTTT. Protein: CASSQDLSFYTGELFF. The rearrangement links TRBV4-1 to TRBJ2-2, with D unresolved. V gave up 0 bases and J gave up 3 bases, with 11 bases separating them. The CDR3 runs to 16 residues. CDR1 is MGHRA, CDR2 YSYEKL, per germline.

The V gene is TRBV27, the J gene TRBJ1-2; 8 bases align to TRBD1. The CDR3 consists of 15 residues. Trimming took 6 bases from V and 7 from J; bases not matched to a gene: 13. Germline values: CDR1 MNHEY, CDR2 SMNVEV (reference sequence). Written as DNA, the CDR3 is TGTGCCAGCAGCATCCTAGGACAGGGATTGGGTGGCTACACCTTC. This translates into CASSILGQGLGGYTF.

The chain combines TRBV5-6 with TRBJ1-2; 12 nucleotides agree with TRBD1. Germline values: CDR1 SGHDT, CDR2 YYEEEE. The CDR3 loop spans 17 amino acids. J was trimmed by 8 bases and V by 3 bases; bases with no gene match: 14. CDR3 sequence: CASSWNMGQGAGEGYTF. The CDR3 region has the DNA TGTGCCAGCAGCTGGAATATGGGACAGGGGGCAGGAGAAGGCTACACCTTC.

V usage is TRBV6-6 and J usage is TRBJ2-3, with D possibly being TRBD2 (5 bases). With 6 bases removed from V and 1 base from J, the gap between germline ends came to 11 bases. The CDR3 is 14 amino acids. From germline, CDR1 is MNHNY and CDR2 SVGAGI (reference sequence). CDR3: CASRDPGGTDTQYF. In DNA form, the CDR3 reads TGTGCCAGCAGGGATCCCGGGGGCACAGATACGCAGTATTTT.

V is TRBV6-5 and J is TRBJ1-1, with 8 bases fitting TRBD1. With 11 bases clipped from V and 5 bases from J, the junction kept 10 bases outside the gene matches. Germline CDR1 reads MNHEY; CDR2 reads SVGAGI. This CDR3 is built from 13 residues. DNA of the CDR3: TGTGCCTCCCGGACAGGGCAAAGGACTGAAGCTTTCTTT. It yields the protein CASRTGQRTEAFF.

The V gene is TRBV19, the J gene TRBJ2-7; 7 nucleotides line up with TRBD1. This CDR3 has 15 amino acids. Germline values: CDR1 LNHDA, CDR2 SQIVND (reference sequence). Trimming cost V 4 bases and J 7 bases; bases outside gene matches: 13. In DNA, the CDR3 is TGTGCCAGTAGTAGGGGGACAGCCCCCAGGGGAGAGCAGTACTTC. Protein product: CASSRGTAPRGEQYF. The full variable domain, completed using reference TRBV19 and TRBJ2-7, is DGGITQSPKYLFRKEGQNVTLSCEQNLNHDAMYWYRQDPGQGLRLIYYSQIVNDFQKGDIAEGYSVSREKKESFPLTVTSAQKNPTAFYLCASSRGTAPRGEQYFGPGTRLTVT.

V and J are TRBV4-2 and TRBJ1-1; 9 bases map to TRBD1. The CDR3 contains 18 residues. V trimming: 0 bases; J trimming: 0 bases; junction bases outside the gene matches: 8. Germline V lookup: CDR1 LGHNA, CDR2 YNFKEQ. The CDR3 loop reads CASSQEGTGWGVNTEAFF. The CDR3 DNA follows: TGTGCCAGCAGCCAAGAAGGGACAGGGTGGGGGGTGAACACTGAAGCTTTCTTT.

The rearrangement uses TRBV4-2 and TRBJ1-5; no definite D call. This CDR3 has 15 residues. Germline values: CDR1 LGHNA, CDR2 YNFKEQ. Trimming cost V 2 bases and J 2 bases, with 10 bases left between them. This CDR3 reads CASSQRSGGNQPQHF. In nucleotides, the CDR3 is TGTGCCAGCAGCCAACGGAGTGGTGGCAATCAGCCCCAGCATTTT.

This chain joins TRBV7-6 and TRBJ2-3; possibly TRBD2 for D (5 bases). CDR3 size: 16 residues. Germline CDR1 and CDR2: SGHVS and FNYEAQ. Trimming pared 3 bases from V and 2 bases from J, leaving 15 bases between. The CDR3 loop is CASSFGPRGNTDTQYF. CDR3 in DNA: TGTGCCAGCAGCTTCGGGCCCCGGGGTAACACAGATACGCAGTATTTT. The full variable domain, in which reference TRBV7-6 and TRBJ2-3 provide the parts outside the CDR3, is GAGVSQSPRYKVTKRGQDVALRCDPISGHVSLYWYRQALGQGPEFLTYFNYEAQQDKSGLPNDRFSAERPEGSISTLTIQRTEQRDSAMYRCASSFGPRGNTDTQYFGPGTRLTVL.

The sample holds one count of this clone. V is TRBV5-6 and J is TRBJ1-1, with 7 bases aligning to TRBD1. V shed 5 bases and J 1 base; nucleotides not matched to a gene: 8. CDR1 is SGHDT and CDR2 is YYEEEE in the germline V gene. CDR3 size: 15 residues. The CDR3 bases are TGTGCCAGCAGTTTTTTCGACAGGGAGAACACTGAAGCTTTCTTT. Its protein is CASSFFDRENTEAFF.

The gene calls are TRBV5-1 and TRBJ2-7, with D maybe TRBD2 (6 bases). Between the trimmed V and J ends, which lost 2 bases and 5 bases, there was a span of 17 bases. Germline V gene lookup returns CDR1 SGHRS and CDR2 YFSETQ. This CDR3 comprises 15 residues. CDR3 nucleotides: TGCGCCAGCAGCTTAGGGCCCCTCCCGGGAGACGAGCAGTACTTC. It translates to CASSLGPLPGDEQYF.